This T cell receptor (beta chain) was sequenced for a study of blood T cell repertoires in COVID-19. Here immunoSEQ multiplex PCR was the method, and the copy in TCRdb shows in-frame clones only, minus some. The table records just over 150,000 clones, around 80% of them present only once. Germline V gene data show CDR1 as ENHRY and CDR2 as SYGVKD. V gave up 7 bases and J gave up 5 bases; unmatched junction bases: 5. The CDR3 runs 13 residues. This chain links TRBV10-3 with TRBJ2-5, with 9 bases lining up with TRBD2. Sequenced input: peripheral blood. This TCR derives from a man aged 60 to 75 with acute or convalescent COVID-19. The CDR3 here is CAITGTSMETQYF. CDR3 nucleotides: TGTGCCATCACCGGGACTAGCATGGAGACCCAGTACTTC.